This T cell receptor beta chain was sequenced for a study of read filtering for tumor transcriptome and immune sequencing (dated by TCRdb to the early 2020s). At the level of the whole study: The cohort consisted of some 16 male and approximately 14 female patients, with a mean age of around 66 years and an age range of roughly 45 to 80. Whole-transcriptome libraries were prepared with the TruSeq RNA Access Library Prep Kit after DNase treatment. Using the same bone marrow samples, the study ran both targeted immune repertoire sequencing and bulk whole-transcriptome sequencing and then compared the TCR repertoires from each method. By revised international staging, roughly eight patients were R-ISS I, around 15 were R-ISS II and 6 or 7 were R-ISS III. TCR-region mapped reads per sample ranged from about 3.5 to 11 million with IR-seq versus only 85 to 1273 with RNA-seq. One of the main goals was to work out a read-filtering strategy for immune repertoire data, in particular whether clonotypes backed by only a single read should be removed. What the work shows at the level of the full study, not this receptor alone: The sorted CD138-negative fraction was a mixed bone marrow immune population, not purified T cells. Compared with RNA-seq, IR-seq captured clonotypes at much higher depth and more reliably, and a smaller IR-seq throughput was enough to identify most shared clonotypes. The correlation between IR-seq and RNA-seq shared clonotype proportions rose when single-read clonotypes were removed. Single-read clonotypes made up about 82% of clonotypes but 3% to 3.5% of total reads in IR-seq, and roughly 75% of clonotypes and approximately 47% of reads in RNA-seq.

Measured from the cysteine to the phenylalanine, the CDR3 is 15 residues long. CDR3 DNA only is kept here, 45 bases in frame from base 1. From V the trimming removes 6 bases and from J it removes 10 bases, while the gene matches leave 8 bases of the junction unaccounted for. Bone marrow was sampled from every patient at the time of active disease. Ficoll-Hypaque density gradient centrifugation was used to isolate the bone marrow mononuclear cells. CD138-negative cells were obtained by negative selection after labeling with CD138 magnetic microbeads on a MACS separator, removing myeloma plasma cells. The purity of the isolated cells was checked by flow cytometry with CD138 antibodies on an Attune NxT. TRIzol reagent was used to extract total RNA, and a NanoDrop spectrophotometer was used to quantify the extracted RNA. Paired RNA-seq and IR-seq were performed on each patient's CD138-negative bone marrow sample.

This clonotype was recorded at least ten times. Its antigen remains unidentified. Per-base quality was not reported, and no clone a single base away is much larger than it. TCR libraries were constructed from 350 to 400 ng RNA using the Immunoverse kit, and molecular barcoded adaptors covering alpha/delta and beta/gamma chains were employed. TCR library preparation used the same RNA that went into transcriptome sequencing. TCR libraries were sequenced on an Illumina HiSeq 4000 with 2 x 150 cycles. The source study handled its data this way. MiXCR aligned TCR reads to human V, D, J and C references and assembled the aligned reads into CDR3 clonotypes, with quality filtering and error correction included. The tcR package in R was used to analyze clonotype counts and gene usage diversity. Raw mapping reads were checked after the RNA-seq reads had been mapped by STAR aligner version 2.5.3a onto the human GRCh37 genome. To test how sequencing depth affects detected clonotypes, IR-seq fastq files were randomly downsampled with Seqtk 1.3. TCRdb redid the processing of the public reads, applying fastp at Q25 and MiXCR, and retained in-frame beta chains. Rows with one shared CDR3 protein collapse into an entry with the most common genes and DNA. These V and J calls are TCRdb output, not the study's own analysis. In all, the sample holds around 130,000 distinct CDR3 sequences, and around 13% of those were seen once. The ten largest clones add up to around 8.3% of the sample.

This chain is built from TRBV12-3 or TRBV12-4 and TRBJ2-1, with 14 bases aligning to TRBD2. The sequence was collected from a donor aged 40 or over with multiple myeloma. Sequenced material: a population of CD138-negative cells sorted from bone marrow. The cell subset or site label corresponds to: bone marrow mononuclear cells depleted of CD138+ plasma/myeloma cells by negative magnetic selection. The CDR3 corresponds to CASSSGTSGSWEQFF. In nucleotide form, the sequence is TGTGCCAGCAGCTCCGGGACTAGCGGGAGTTGGGAGCAGTTCTTC.